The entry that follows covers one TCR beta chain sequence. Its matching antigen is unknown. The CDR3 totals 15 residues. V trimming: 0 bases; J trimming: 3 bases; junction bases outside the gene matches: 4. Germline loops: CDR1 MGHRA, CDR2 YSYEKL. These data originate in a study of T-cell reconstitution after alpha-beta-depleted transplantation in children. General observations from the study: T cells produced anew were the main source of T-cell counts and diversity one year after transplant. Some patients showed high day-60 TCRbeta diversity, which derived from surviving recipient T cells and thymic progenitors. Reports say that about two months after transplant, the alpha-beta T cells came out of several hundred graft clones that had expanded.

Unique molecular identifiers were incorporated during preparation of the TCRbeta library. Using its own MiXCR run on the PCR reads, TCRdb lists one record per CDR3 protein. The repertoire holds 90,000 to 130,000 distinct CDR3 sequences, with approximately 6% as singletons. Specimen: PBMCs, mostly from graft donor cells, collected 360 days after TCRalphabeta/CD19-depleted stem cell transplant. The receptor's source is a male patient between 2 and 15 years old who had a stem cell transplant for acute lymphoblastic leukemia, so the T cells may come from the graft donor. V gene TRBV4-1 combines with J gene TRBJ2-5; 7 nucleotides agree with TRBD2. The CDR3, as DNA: TGCGCCAGCAGCCAAGAGGGCGGGAGCGAAGAGACCCAGTACTTC. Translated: CASSQEGGSEETQYF.